One and the same sample provided the 17 T cell receptor beta chains below, sequenced in a study of shared clonotypes between healthy human individuals. Method: immunoSEQ multiplex PCR; TCRdb's copy keeps in-frame clones and lacks some. In the table there are approximately 2.5 million clones, roughly 93% of which are singletons. The material sequenced was naive CD4+ T cells from PBMCs. Sample subset: CD45RA+ positively selected. These receptors originate from a man younger than 35 in good health. Some clones in this sample may be carry-over from other donors' samples.

The rearrangement joins TRBV6-1 to TRBJ2-2; D may be TRBD2 (6 bases). Germline loops: CDR1 MNHNS, CDR2 SASEGT. Trimming left V 4 bases short and J 3 bases short, with 12 bases between. This CDR3 is 15 amino acids long. CDR3 nucleotides: TGTGCCAGCAGTGCCCAAGGGGAGGACACCGGGGAGCTGTTTTTT. Translation: CASSAQGEDTGELFF.

The chain uses TRBV6-1 and TRBJ2-1, with 13 bases lining up with TRBD2. The CDR3 is 15 residues long. With 7 bases clipped from V and 8 bases from J, the junction kept 8 bases outside the gene matches. Germline CDR1 is MNHNS and CDR2 is SASEGT. CDR3 bases: TGTGCCAGCATTAGGTGGACTAGCGGGAGTTATGAGCAGTTCTTC. This encodes CASIRWTSGSYEQFF.

The chain couples TRBV5-1 to TRBJ1-2; 9 bases are a match to TRBD1. The V gene's germline CDR1 is SGHRS and CDR2 YFSETQ. With V trimmed by 0 bases and J by 0 bases, 6 bases remained unmatched. This CDR3 contains 17 residues. The CDR3: CASSLEGQGGANYGYTF. DNA for the CDR3: TGCGCCAGCAGCTTGGAGGGACAGGGTGGGGCTAACTATGGCTACACCTTC.

This clone was seen a handful of times. The chain links TRBV2 to TRBJ1-1; no clear D gene. Per the germline V gene, CDR1 is SNHLY and CDR2 is FYNNEI. The V and J ends lost 4 bases and 1 base respectively, with 7 bases between them. This CDR3 comprises 13 residues. In nucleotides, the CDR3 is TGTGCCAGCAGTGGGAGGGAGAACACTGAAGCTTTCTTT. It specifies CASSGRENTEAFF.

This chain uses TRBV7-9 with TRBJ1-2; D ambiguous. The germline V and J ends were trimmed by 5 bases and 6 bases, with 16 bases remaining between them. The CDR3 runs to 14 residues. Per the germline V gene, CDR1 is SEHNR and CDR2 is FQNEAQ (reference sequence). The CDR3 bases are TGTGCCAGCAGCCCCCTAGCCGACACACATGGCTACACCTTC. It yields the protein CASSPLADTHGYTF.

The V call is TRBV14, the J call TRBJ2-3; D is unclear. This CDR3 spans 13 amino acids. From germline, CDR1 is SGHDN and CDR2 FVKESK. Trimming removed 3 bases from V and 7 bases from J, with 11 bases in between. CDR3 sequence: CASSHVSGHTQYF. For the CDR3, the DNA is TGTGCCAGCAGCCATGTGTCGGGCCATACGCAGTATTTT.

This sequence joins TRBV5-1 and TRBJ2-1; weak D call: TRBD2 (6 bases). V lost 3 bases and J lost 0, with 22 bases in between. Germline CDR1 is SGHRS and CDR2 is YFSETQ. The CDR3 totals 19 residues. CDR3 DNA sequence: TGCGCCAGCAGCTATCCACATGGGGAATCCGGGAGCTCCTACAATGAGCAGTTCTTC. This gives the protein CASSYPHGESGSSYNEQFF. Together with reference TRBV5-1 and TRBJ2-1, the CDR3 gives the full variable domain: KAGVTQTPRYLIKTRGQQVTLSCSPISGHRSVSWYQQTPGQGLQFLFEYFSETQRNKGNFPGRFSGRQFSNSRSEMNVSTLELGDSALYLCASSYPHGESGSSYNEQFFGPGTRLTVL.

The chain recombines TRBV2 with TRBJ2-2; the D gene is possibly TRBD2 (5 bases). Trimming cost V 2 bases and J 7 bases, with 14 bases left between them. The CDR3 is made up of 15 amino acids. The germline V gene has CDR1 SNHLY and CDR2 FYNNEI. Here the CDR3 reads CASSESQRTLGELFF. CDR3 in DNA: TGTGCCAGCAGTGAATCCCAGCGGACGCTCGGGGAGCTGTTTTTT.

CDR3 bases: TGTGCCATCAGTGATACGGGACAGGGATTGGTCTCGGGTCAGCCCCAGCATTTT. It translates to CAISDTGQGLVSGQPQHF. The V call is TRBV10-3, the J call TRBJ1-5; 9 positions agree with TRBD1. Germline CDR1 reads ENHRY; CDR2 reads SYGVKD. The V segment lost 3 bases and the J segment 6 bases; nucleotides outside the gene matches: 15. The length of the CDR3 is 18 residues.

In DNA, the CDR3 is TGTGCCAGCAGTTACTCGGGGACTAACTATGGCTACACCTTC. It codes for CASSYSGTNYGYTF. The gene calls are TRBV6-6 and TRBJ1-2; D ambiguous. V lost 0 bases, J lost 0 bases, and 5 bases lay in between. Germline V gene sequence: CDR1 MNHNY, CDR2 SVGAGI (reference sequence). The CDR3 extends over 14 amino acids.

This chain joins TRBV4-2 and TRBJ2-2; D is unresolved. V lost 1 base to trimming and J lost 4 bases, with 25 bases between them. The CDR3 totals 20 residues. In germline, CDR1 is LGHNA, CDR2 YNFKEQ. CDR3 nucleotides: TGTGCCAGCAGCCAAGCCCTATTTAAGAGTCTAAGGGTTGGCACCGGGGAGCTGTTTTTT. It encodes CASSQALFKSLRVGTGELFF.

The genes are TRBV5-1 and TRBJ1-2, with D unclear. CDR3 length: 14 amino acids. V gave up 4 bases and J gave up 0 bases, with 10 bases separating them. Germline lookup yields CDR1 SGHRS and CDR2 YFSETQ. This CDR3 reads CASSPSGTNYGYTF. DNA for the CDR3: TGCGCCAGCAGCCCGTCAGGAACTAACTATGGCTACACCTTC. The full variable domain, with the rest looked up from reference TRBV5-1 and TRBJ1-2, is KAGVTQTPRYLIKTRGQQVTLSCSPISGHRSVSWYQQTPGQGLQFLFEYFSETQRNKGNFPGRFSGRQFSNSRSEMNVSTLELGDSALYLCASSPSGTNYGYTFGSGTRLTVV.

This chain links TRBV25-1 with TRBJ2-5, with D unresolved. Trimming left V 3 bases short and J 5 bases short, with 10 bases between. The CDR3 extends over 13 amino acids. From germline, CDR1 is MGHDK and CDR2 SYGVNS. In DNA form, the CDR3 reads TGTGCCAGCAGTGATCCCCCGGTGGAGACCCAGTACTTC. This sequence encodes CASSDPPVETQYF.

This chain links TRBV4-1 with TRBJ1-4; D remains unclear. The germline CDR1 and CDR2 sequences are MGHRA and YSYEKL. Between the trimmed V and J ends, which lost 1 base and 8 bases, there was a span of 17 bases. The CDR3 is 16 residues long. The CDR3 region is CASSQAPSRAPEKLFF. The CDR3 DNA sequence: TGCGCCAGCAGCCAAGCTCCGTCCCGGGCTCCCGAAAAACTGTTTTTT.

The V gene is TRBV5-1, the J gene TRBJ2-3; D possibly corresponds to TRBD1 (5 bases). The germline V and J ends were trimmed by 2 bases and 0 bases, with 10 bases remaining between them. CDR1 SGHRS and CDR2 YFSETQ come from the germline V gene. CDR3 length: 15 residues. The CDR3 nucleotides are TGCGCCAGCAGCTTTACAGGCGGAAGCACAGATACGCAGTATTTT. This gives the protein CASSFTGGSTDTQYF.

The chain combines TRBV7-8 with TRBJ2-5; TRBD1 matches at 9 bases. The germline CDR1 and CDR2 sequences are SGHVS and FQNEAQ. The ends lost 4 bases at V and 4 bases at J; junction bases unmatched: 4. The CDR3 loop spans 14 amino acids. CDR3 amino acids: CASSSMTGGETQYF. The CDR3 region has the DNA TGTGCCAGCAGCTCGATGACAGGGGGAGAGACCCAGTACTTC.

The chain uses TRBV6-6 and TRBJ2-5; D is unclear. Germline assignment: CDR1 MNHNY and CDR2 SVGAGI (reference sequence). The CDR3 has 14 residues. The V end was cut by 4 bases, the J end by 4 bases, with 13 bases between. CDR3 bases: TGTGCCAGCAGTTCCAGATGGGAAGGAGAGACCCAGTACTTC. Translating gives CASSSRWEGETQYF.